This T cell receptor (beta chain) emerged from a study of blood T cells in healthy people across ages. Trimming pared 10 bases from V and 6 bases from J, leaving 22 bases between. CDR3 size: 15 residues. Germline V gene lookup returns CDR1 ENHRY and CDR2 SYGVKD. This clonotype has more than one count but fewer than ten. A read error may be the cause here, since a much bigger clone is one base away. Next came a second PCR, run for about 6 to 11 cycles, which used a sample-barcoded 5' primer along with a J-beta primer mix. From the 5' RACE reads, TCRdb called clonotypes with MiXCR, one entry per CDR3 protein. This repertoire shows 1.5 million to 2 million distinct CDR3 sequences, roughly 27% found once; its top ten account for 7.7%.

V and J are TRBV10-3 and TRBJ2-1; possible D gene TRBD1, 6 bases. Sequences were obtained from blood. The TCR comes from a woman aged 25-40 years in good health. Written as DNA, the CDR3 is TGTGCCACCGGTGATTGCCTCAGGGGTCCCAATGAGCAGTTCTTC. Amino acids: CATGDCLRGPNEQFF.